This is a list of T cell receptor beta chains from one sample in a study of cytomegalovirus exposure and HLA in healthy donors. Profiling relied on immunoSEQ multiplex PCR, and the TCRdb table lists in-frame clones only, not all of them. The table includes tens of thousands of clones, nearly 80% detected once. Sample: PBMCs. Receptors originate from a middle-aged woman in good health and CMV-seronegative. The CDR3 runs from the conserved cysteine through the conserved F or W. The order of the fields is J gene, V gene, D gene, clone size, CDR3 protein, CDR3 DNA. The D gene is left open where the match is weak. A clone size is listed for some rows: how often the clone was seen (once, few, many), or a class if it is expanded.

TRBJ1-1 | TRBV21-1 | NA | NA | CASSKGVSLNTEAFF | TGTGCCAGCAGCAAAGGAGTGTCCCTGAACACTGAAGCTTTCTTT
TRBJ2-3 | TRBV9 | NA | NA | CASSDSLRHPSRGWADTQYF | TGTGCCAGCAGCGACAGCCTCCGGCACCCTTCGCGGGGATGGGCAGATACGCAGTATTTT
TRBJ2-7 | TRBV6-1 | TRBD1 | few | CASRWDRASYEQYF | TGTGCCAGCAGGTGGGACAGGGCGAGTTACGAGCAGTACTTC
TRBJ2-5 | TRBV7-9 | NA | NA | CASSFTRETQYF | TGTGCCAGCAGCTTCACCCGGGAGACCCAGTACTTC
TRBJ2-5 | TRBV13 | NA | NA | CASGTPKETQYF | TGTGCCAGCGGGACACCCAAAGAGACCCAGTACTTC
TRBJ2-7 | TRBV5-1 | NA | NA | CASSLGQTSSYEQYF | TGCGCCAGCAGCCTGGGACAGACTAGCTCCTACGAGCAGTACTTC
TRBJ1-1 | TRBV30 | TRBD1 | NA | CAWRSQGAGEAFF | TGTGCCTGGAGGTCACAGGGGGCAGGGGAAGCTTTCTTT
TRBJ2-3 | TRBV7-3 | NA | NA | CASSSRSGADTQYF | TGTGCCAGCAGCTCAAGATCAGGGGCAGATACGCAGTATTTT
TRBJ1-6 | TRBV27 | TRBD1 | NA | CASSQGTGGRPLHF | TGTGCCAGCAGTCAAGGGACAGGGGGCCGACCCCTCCACTTT
TRBJ2-1 | TRBV5-1 | TRBD2 | NA | CASIGTSGGNEQFF | TGCGCCAGCATTGGGACTAGCGGGGGAAATGAGCAGTTCTTC
TRBJ1-6 | TRBV5-1 | NA | NA | CASSLGSSYNSPLHF | TGCGCCAGCAGCTTGGGGAGCTCCTATAATTCACCCCTCCACTTT
TRBJ2-6 | TRBV6-5 | NA | NA | CASSYRGSGANVLTF | TGTGCCAGCAGTTACCGAGGCTCTGGGGCCAACGTCCTGACTTTC
TRBJ1-4 | TRBV30 | NA | NA | CAWSVGQRGKLFF | TGTGCCTGGAGTGTAGGGCAGCGAGGGAAACTGTTTTTT
TRBJ1-1 | TRBV5-1 | NA | NA | CASSLALGGGVGEAFF | TGCGCCAGCAGCTTGGCCCTCGGGGGAGGGGTCGGTGAAGCTTTCTTT
TRBJ1-2 | TRBV30 | TRBD1 | NA | CAWTPAGTEGLYYGYTF | TGTGCCTGGACCCCCGCCGGGACAGAGGGACTTTACTATGGCTACACCTTC
TRBJ2-3 | TRBV4-1 | TRBD2 | NA | CASSQSSGGRGTDTQYF | TGCGCCAGCAGCCAAAGTAGCGGGGGAAGGGGCACAGATACGCAGTATTTT
TRBJ1-5 | TRBV6-5 | NA | NA | CASRQGSHNQPQHF | TGTGCCAGCAGGCAGGGGTCTCACAATCAGCCCCAGCATTTT
TRBJ1-2 | TRBV25-1 | NA | NA | CASSDDSVWGYTF | TGTGCCAGCAGCGACGACAGCGTCTGGGGCTACACCTTC
TRBJ1-1 | TRBV21-1 | NA | NA | CASSKVRDRGPEAFF | TGTGCCAGCAGCAAAGTTCGGGACAGGGGGCCTGAAGCTTTCTTT
TRBJ1-1 | TRBV7-3 | NA | few | CASSSSMNTEAFF | TGTGCCAGCAGCTCCAGTATGAACACTGAAGCTTTCTTT
TRBJ2-2 | TRBV7-3 | NA | NA | CASSRGITGELFF | TGTGCCAGCAGTCGGGGGATCACCGGGGAGCTGTTTTTT
TRBJ1-6 | TRBV27 | NA | once | CASSPSQISPLHF | TGTGCCAGCAGTCCCTCCCAGATATCACCCCTCCACTTT
TRBJ2-7 | TRBV6-5 | TRBD2 | NA | CASTPPLAGRNEQYF | TGTGCCAGCACCCCACCCCTAGCGGGGAGGAACGAGCAGTACTTC
TRBJ1-5 | TRBV30 | TRBD1 | NA | CAWSGRGVDQPQHF | TGTGCCTGGAGTGGCAGGGGGGTGGATCAGCCCCAGCATTTT
TRBJ2-2 | TRBV7-2 | NA | NA | CASSPRTLNTGELFF | TGTGCCAGCAGCCCCCGGACTTTAAACACCGGGGAGCTGTTTTTT
TRBJ1-1 | TRBV29-1 | TRBD1 | few | CSVGDRLEAFF | TGCAGCGTGGGGGACAGGCTTGAAGCTTTCTTT
TRBJ1-6 | TRBV5-8 | NA | NA | CASSFGNLNSPLHF | TGTGCCAGCAGCTTCGGGAATCTCAATTCACCCCTCCACTTT
TRBJ1-2 | TRBV27 | NA | NA | CASRPEGTFYGYTF | TGTGCCAGCAGACCAGAAGGGACTTTCTATGGCTACACCTTC
TRBJ1-6 | TRBV6-6 | NA | few | CASSKPSQGGPLHF | TGTGCCAGCAGTAAACCCTCACAGGGCGGACCCCTCCACTTT
TRBJ1-5 | TRBV4-1 | NA | NA | CASSQDITPVRPQHF | TGCGCCAGCAGCCAGGACATCACACCCGTAAGGCCCCAGCATTTT
TRBJ1-1 | TRBV30 | TRBD1 | NA | CAWSDNPGQNTEAFF | TGTGCCTGGAGTGATAACCCGGGACAGAATACTGAAGCTTTCTTT
TRBJ2-5 | TRBV5-6 | TRBD1 | NA | CASSLGDREETQYF | TGTGCCAGCAGCTTGGGAGACAGGGAAGAGACCCAGTACTTC
TRBJ1-1 | TRBV7-9 | NA | NA | CASSLSRGMDTEAFF | TGTGCCAGCAGCTTGAGTAGAGGTATGGACACTGAAGCTTTCTTT
TRBJ1-6 | TRBV27 | NA | NA | CASSLESLHNSPLHF | TGTGCCAGCAGTTTAGAGTCCCTACATAATTCACCCCTCCACTTT
TRBJ1-2 | TRBV20-1 | NA | NA | CSASDSLGYTF | TGCAGTGCCTCGGACAGTTTAGGCTACACCTTC
TRBJ1-1 | TRBV6-4 | NA | NA | CASSDSLAPGWEAFF | TGTGCCAGCAGTGACTCGCTCGCTCCAGGGTGGGAAGCTTTCTTT
TRBJ2-7 | TRBV4-2 | NA | NA | CASSQDPDYPSYEQYF | TGTGCCAGCAGCCAAGATCCGGACTACCCCTCCTACGAGCAGTACTTC
TRBJ1-5 | TRBV7-2 | TRBD1 | NA | CASSFGAGGPQPQHF | TGTGCCAGCAGCTTCGGGGCAGGGGGTCCTCAGCCCCAGCATTTT
TRBJ1-1 | TRBV19 | NA | NA | CASSLGRGGEAFF | TGTGCCAGTAGTTTGGGAAGGGGGGGAGAGGCTTTCTTT
TRBJ2-2 | TRBV2 | TRBD2 | NA | CASGNSGGGTGELFF | TGTGCCAGCGGGAATAGCGGGGGGGGCACCGGGGAGCTGTTTTTT
TRBJ1-6 | TRBV6-6 | TRBD1 | NA | CASSPGQGSDNSPLHF | TGTGCCAGCAGTCCGGGACAGGGGAGTGATAATTCACCCCTCCACTTT
TRBJ1-1 | TRBV15 | NA | NA | CATSREARGNTEAFF | TGTGCCACCAGCAGAGAGGCCAGGGGGAACACTGAAGCTTTCTTT
TRBJ1-4 | TRBV4-2 | TRBD1 | NA | CASSPTGGPEKLFF | TGTGCCAGCAGCCCGACAGGGGGACCTGAAAAACTGTTTTTT
TRBJ1-4 | TRBV19 | TRBD1 | NA | CASSPRDSLNEKLFF | TGTGCCAGTAGTCCCCGGGACAGCCTCAATGAAAAACTGTTTTTT
TRBJ1-1 | TRBV27 | NA | NA | CASSLRPLRGGTEAFF | TGTGCCAGCAGTTTACGGCCACTCCGGGGAGGCACTGAAGCTTTCTTT
TRBJ1-3 | TRBV6-1 | NA | NA | CASSEGQFSGNTIYF | TGTGCCAGCAGTGAAGGACAGTTCTCTGGAAACACCATATATTTT
TRBJ1-4 | TRBV2 | NA | NA | CASSEKNREEKLFF | TGTGCCAGCAGTGAAAAAAACAGGGAGGAAAAACTGTTTTTT
TRBJ2-7 | TRBV18 | TRBD1 | once | CASSPDRGGYEQYF | TGTGCCAGCTCACCAGACAGGGGGGGGTACGAGCAGTACTTC
TRBJ2-5 | TRBV9 | NA | NA | CASSHMGDTQETQYF | TGTGCCAGCAGCCACATGGGGGACACCCAAGAGACCCAGTACTTC
TRBJ2-3 | TRBV5-6 | TRBD1 | NA | CASSHRGADTQYF | TGTGCCAGCAGCCACAGGGGAGCGGATACGCAGTATTTT
TRBJ1-5 | TRBV4-1 | NA | NA | CASSPRDGVYSNQPQHF | TGCGCCAGCAGCCCCCGCGACGGGGTCTATAGCAATCAGCCCCAGCATTTT
TRBJ2-1 | TRBV6-4 | NA | NA | CASSGAGEGANEQFF | TGTGCCAGCAGCGGGGCAGGGGAAGGGGCCAATGAGCAGTTCTTC
TRBJ2-5 | TRBV19 | NA | NA | CASSIRRNQETQYF | TGTGCCAGTAGTATAAGGAGGAACCAAGAGACCCAGTACTTC
TRBJ2-6 | TRBV4-1 | TRBD1 | NA | CASSPRDSLRSGANVLTF | TGCGCCAGCAGCCCCCGGGACAGTCTCAGATCCGGGGCCAACGTCCTGACTTTC
TRBJ1-6 | TRBV6-5 | NA | once | CASSLQYNSPLNF | TGTGCCAGCAGTTTACAGTATAATTCACCCCTCAACTTT
TRBJ1-2 | TRBV6-1 | TRBD1 | NA | CASSEGGTAGYGYTF | TGTGCCAGCAGTGAAGGGGGGACAGCAGGCTATGGCTACACCTTC
TRBJ1-2 | TRBV29-1 | NA | NA | CSVGKRGESEGYTF | TGCAGCGTTGGGAAGCGGGGGGAATCAGAAGGCTACACCTTC